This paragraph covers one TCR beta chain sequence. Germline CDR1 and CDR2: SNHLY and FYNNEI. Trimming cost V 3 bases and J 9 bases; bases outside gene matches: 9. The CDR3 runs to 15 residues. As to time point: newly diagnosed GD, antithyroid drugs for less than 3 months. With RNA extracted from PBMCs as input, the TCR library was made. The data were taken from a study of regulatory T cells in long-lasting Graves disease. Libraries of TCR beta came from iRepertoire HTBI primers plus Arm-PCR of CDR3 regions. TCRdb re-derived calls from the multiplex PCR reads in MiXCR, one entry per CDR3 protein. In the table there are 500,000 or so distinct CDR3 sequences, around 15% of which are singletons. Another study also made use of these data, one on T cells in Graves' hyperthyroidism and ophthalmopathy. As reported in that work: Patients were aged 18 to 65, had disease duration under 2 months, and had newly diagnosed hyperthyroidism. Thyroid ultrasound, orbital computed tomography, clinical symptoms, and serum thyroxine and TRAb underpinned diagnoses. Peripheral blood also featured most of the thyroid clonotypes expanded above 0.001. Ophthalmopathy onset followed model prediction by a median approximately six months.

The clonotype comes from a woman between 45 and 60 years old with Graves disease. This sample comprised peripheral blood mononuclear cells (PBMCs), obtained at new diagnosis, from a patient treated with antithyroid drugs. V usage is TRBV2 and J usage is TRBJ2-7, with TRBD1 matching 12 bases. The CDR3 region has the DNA TGTGCCAGCAGTGAGAGCTTTGGGACAGGGGGCTTGCAGTACTTC. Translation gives CASSESFGTGGLQYF. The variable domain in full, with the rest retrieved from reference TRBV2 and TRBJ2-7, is EPEVTQTPSHQVTQMGQEVILRCVPISNHLYFYWYRQILGQKVEFLVSFYNNEISEKSEIFDDQFSVERPDGSNFTLKIRSTKLEDSAMYFCASSESFGTGGLQYFGPGTRLTVT.